There are many counts of the clone carrying this TCR beta chain. The antigen remains unidentified. Trimming took off 2 bases at V and 2 bases at J, with 10 bases between the two ends. CDR1 is MNHEY and CDR2 is SVGEGT in the germline V gene. The CDR3 spans 15 residues. The sample comes from a study of molecular identifiers for immune sequencing clone quantification. Naive CD8 library inputs spanned roughly 20,000 to 1,100,000 sorted cells and 10%, 30% or 50% RNA. Researchers sorted naive CD8 T cells as cells that were CD8+CD4-CCR7+CD45RA+. One entry per CDR3 protein results from TCRdb running MiXCR on the PCR reads. The sample records some 320,000 distinct CDR3 sequences, about 20% being singletons. The study's findings and limits: Over 99% of effector molecules, yet under 1% of naive-cell molecules, were held by clones above 20 RNA copies. Jurkat TCR RNA spiked in from one cell could reportedly be detected among some 980,000 naive cells.

The chain links TRBV6-2 or TRBV6-3 to TRBJ1-5; D is ambiguous. The sample comprised naive CD8+ T cells from blood, with Jurkat cell RNA spiked in. Subset in this sample: FACS-sorted CD8+CD4-CCR7+CD45RA+ naive T cells. The receptor was isolated from a human donor in good health. Some libraries in this study had Jurkat cell RNA spiked in. The CDR3, as DNA: TGTGCCAGCAGTTACGGCGGTGGTGGCAATCAGCCCCAGCATTTT. It specifies CASSYGGGGNQPQHF.